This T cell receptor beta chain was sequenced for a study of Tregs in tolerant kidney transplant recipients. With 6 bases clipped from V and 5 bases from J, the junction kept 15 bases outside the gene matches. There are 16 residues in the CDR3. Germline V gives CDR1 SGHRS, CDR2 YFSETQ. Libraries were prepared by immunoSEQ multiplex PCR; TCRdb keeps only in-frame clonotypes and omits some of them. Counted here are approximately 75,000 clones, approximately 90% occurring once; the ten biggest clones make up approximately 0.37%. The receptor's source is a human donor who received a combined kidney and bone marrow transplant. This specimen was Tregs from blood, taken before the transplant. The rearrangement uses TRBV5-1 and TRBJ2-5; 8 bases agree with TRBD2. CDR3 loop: CASTMNPPGGGETQYF. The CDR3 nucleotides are TGCGCCAGCACCATGAACCCTCCTGGCGGGGGGGAGACCCAGTACTTC.